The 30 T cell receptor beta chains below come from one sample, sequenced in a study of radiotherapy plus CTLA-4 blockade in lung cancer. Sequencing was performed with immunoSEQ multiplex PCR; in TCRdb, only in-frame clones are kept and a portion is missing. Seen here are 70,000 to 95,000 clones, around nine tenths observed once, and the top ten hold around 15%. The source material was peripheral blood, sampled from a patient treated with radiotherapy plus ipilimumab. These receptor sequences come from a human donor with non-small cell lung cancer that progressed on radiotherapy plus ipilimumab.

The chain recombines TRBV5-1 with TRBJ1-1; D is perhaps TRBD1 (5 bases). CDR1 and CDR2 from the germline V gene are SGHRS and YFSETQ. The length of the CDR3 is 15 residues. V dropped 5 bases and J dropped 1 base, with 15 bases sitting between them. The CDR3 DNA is TGCGCCAGCAGATCCCACGGGGCTACGAACACTGAAGCTTTCTTT. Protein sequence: CASRSHGATNTEAFF.

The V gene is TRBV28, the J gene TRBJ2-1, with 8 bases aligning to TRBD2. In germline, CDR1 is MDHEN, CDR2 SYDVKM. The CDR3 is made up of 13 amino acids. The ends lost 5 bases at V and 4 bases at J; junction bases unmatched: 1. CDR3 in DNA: TGTGCCAGCAGTACTAGCGGTTACAATGAGCAGTTCTTC. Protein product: CASSTSGYNEQFF.

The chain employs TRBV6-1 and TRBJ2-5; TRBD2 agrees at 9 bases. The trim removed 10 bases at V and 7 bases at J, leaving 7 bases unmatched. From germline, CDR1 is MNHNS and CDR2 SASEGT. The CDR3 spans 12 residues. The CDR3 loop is CANSGGMGTQYF. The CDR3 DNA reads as TGTGCCAACAGCGGGGGGATGGGGACCCAGTACTTC.

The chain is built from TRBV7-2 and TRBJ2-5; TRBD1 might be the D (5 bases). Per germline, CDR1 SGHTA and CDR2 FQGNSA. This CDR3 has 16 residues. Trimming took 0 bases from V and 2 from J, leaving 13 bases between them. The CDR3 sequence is CASSLADTLGQETQYF. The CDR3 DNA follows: TGTGCCAGCAGCTTAGCGGACACCCTGGGGCAAGAGACCCAGTACTTC.

CDR3 sequence: CASSDRRSVNYGYTF. The CDR3, as DNA: TGTGCCAGCAGTGACCGGCGGTCAGTTAACTATGGCTACACCTTC. The chain couples TRBV2 to TRBJ1-2, with D unresolved. CDR1 is SNHLY and CDR2 is FYNNEI in the germline V gene. Trimming cost V 3 bases and J 1 base, with 12 bases left between them. The CDR3 runs to 15 residues.

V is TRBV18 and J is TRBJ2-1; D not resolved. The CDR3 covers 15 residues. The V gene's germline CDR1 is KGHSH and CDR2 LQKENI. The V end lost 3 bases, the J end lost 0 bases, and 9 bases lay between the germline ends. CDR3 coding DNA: TGTGCCAGCTCACCCCTCCGGAGCTCCTACAATGAGCAGTTCTTC. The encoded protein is CASSPLRSSYNEQFF.

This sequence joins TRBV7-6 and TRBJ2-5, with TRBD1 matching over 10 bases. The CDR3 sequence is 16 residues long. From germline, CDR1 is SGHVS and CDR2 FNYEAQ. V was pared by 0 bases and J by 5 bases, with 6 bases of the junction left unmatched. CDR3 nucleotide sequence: TGTGCCAGCAGCTTAGCTGGGACAGGGGTCCACGAGACCCAGTACTTC. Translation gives CASSLAGTGVHETQYF.

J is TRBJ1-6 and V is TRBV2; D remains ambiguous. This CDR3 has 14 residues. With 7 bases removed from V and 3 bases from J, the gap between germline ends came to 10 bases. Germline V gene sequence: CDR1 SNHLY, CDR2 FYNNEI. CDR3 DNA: TGTGCCAGCATCACCCGGGGCTATAATTCACCCCTCCACTTT. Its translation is CASITRGYNSPLHF.

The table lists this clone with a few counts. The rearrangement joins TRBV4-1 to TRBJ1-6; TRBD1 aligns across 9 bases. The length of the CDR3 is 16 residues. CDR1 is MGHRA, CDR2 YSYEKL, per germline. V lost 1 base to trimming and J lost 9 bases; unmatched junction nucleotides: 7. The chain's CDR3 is CASSQASGTGSSPLHF. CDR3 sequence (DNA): TGCGCCAGCAGCCAAGCCTCCGGGACAGGGAGTTCACCCCTCCACTTT.

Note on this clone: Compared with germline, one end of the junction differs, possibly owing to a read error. The CDR3 reads CASTLGGGTGIYNEQFF. As DNA, the CDR3 is TGTGCCAGCACCTTGGGGGGTGGGACAGGGATCTACAATGAGCAGTTCTTC. The chain has TRBV5-4 and TRBJ2-1; TRBD1 aligns across 9 bases. This CDR3 has 17 residues. Germline CDR1 and CDR2: SGHNT and YYREEE (reference sequence). The full variable domain, its missing parts supplied by reference TRBV5-4 and TRBJ2-1, is ETGVTQSPTHLIKTRGQQVTLRCSSQSGHNTVSWYQQALGQGPQFIFQYYREEENGRGNFPPRFSGLQFPNYSSELNVNALELDDSALYLCASTLGGGTGIYNEQFFGPGTRLTVL.

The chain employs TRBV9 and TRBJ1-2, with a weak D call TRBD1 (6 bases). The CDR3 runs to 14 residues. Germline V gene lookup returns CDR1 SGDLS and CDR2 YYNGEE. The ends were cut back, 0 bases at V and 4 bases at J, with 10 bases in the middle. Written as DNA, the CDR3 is TGTGCCAGCAGCGTAGGTACAGGGACCTATGGCTACACCTTC. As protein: CASSVGTGTYGYTF.

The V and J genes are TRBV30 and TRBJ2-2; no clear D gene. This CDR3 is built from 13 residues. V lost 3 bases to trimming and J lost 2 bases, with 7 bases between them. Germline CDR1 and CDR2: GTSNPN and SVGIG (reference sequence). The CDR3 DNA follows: TGTGCCTGGAGGACCTTCAACACCGGGGAGCTGTTTTTT. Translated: CAWRTFNTGELFF.

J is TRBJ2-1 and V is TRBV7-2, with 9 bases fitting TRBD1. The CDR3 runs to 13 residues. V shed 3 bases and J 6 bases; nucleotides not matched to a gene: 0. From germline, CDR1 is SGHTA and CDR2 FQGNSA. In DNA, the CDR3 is TGTGCCAGCAGCTTGGGACAGGGCAATGAGCAGTTCTTC. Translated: CASSLGQGNEQFF.

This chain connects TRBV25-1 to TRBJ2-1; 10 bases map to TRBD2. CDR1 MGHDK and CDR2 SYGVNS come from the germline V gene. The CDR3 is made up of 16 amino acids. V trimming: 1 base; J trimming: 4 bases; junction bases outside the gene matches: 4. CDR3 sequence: CASSESLAGEYNEQFF. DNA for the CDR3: TGTGCCAGCAGTGAATCCCTAGCGGGGGAGTACAATGAGCAGTTCTTC.

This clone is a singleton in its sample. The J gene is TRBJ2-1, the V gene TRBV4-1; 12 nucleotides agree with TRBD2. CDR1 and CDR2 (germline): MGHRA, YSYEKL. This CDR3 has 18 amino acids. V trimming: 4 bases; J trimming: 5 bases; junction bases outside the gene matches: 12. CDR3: CASSRMPRTSGANNEQFF. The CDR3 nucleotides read TGCGCCAGCAGCCGCATGCCCCGGACTAGCGGGGCCAACAATGAGCAGTTCTTC.

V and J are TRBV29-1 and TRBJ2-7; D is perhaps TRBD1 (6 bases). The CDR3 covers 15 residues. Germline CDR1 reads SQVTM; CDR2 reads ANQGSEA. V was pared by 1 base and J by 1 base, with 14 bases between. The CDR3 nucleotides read TGCAGCGTTGAAGGTATACAGGGTTTTTCCTACGAGCAGTACTTC. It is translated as CSVEGIQGFSYEQYF.

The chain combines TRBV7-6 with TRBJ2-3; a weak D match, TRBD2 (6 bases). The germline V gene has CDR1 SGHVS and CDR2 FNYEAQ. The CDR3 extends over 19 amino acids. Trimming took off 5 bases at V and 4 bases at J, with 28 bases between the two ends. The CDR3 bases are TGTGCCAGCAGCCCCCGTAGCGGCCGAAAACTTCCGGGCGCAGATACGCAGTATTTT. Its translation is CASSPRSGRKLPGADTQYF.

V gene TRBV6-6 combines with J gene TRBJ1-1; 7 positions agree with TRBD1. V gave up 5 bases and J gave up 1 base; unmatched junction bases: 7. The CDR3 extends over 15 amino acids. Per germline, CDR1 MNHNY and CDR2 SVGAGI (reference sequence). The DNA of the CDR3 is TGTGCCAGCAGTCACGGTGGGACAGAGAACACTGAAGCTTTCTTT. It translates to CASSHGGTENTEAFF.

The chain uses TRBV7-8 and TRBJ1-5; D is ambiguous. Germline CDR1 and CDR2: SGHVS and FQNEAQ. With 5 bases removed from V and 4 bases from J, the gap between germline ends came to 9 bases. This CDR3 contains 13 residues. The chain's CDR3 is CASSLTKNQPQHF. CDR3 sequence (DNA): TGTGCCAGCAGCCTTACCAAGAATCAGCCCCAGCATTTT.

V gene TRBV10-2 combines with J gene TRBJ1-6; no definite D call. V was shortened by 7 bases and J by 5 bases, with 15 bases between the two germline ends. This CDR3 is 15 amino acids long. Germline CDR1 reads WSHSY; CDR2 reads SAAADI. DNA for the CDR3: TGCGCCAGCACCCCCTGGGGATTGGATAATTCACCCCTCCACTTT. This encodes CASTPWGLDNSPLHF.

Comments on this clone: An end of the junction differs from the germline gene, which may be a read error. CDR3 nucleotides: TGCAGCGTGGAAGAGACTAGCGGCTACGAGCAGTACTTC. Translation: CSVEETSGYEQYF. This chain uses TRBV29-1 with TRBJ2-7; 9 bases agree with TRBD2. CDR3 length: 13 amino acids. Germline CDR1 and CDR2: SQVTM and ANQGSEA.

The CDR3 sequence: CASSVAAGGLVSYEQYF. The CDR3 DNA reads as TGTGCCAGCAGCGTAGCCGCGGGAGGGCTTGTGTCCTACGAGCAGTACTTC. This rearrangement joins TRBV9 to TRBJ2-7; 9 bases align to TRBD2. This CDR3 has 17 amino acids. Germline V gene lookup returns CDR1 SGDLS and CDR2 YYNGEE. Trimming took 0 bases from V and 1 from J; bases not matched to a gene: 8.

CDR3 sequence reads: CASSLVALSSTDTQYF. CDR3 nucleotides: TGTGCCAGCAGTTTGGTAGCGCTTTCTAGCACAGATACGCAGTATTTT. V and J are TRBV27 and TRBJ2-3; D might be TRBD2 (5 bases). Between the trimmed V and J ends, which lost 3 bases and 0 bases, there was a span of 13 bases. Germline V gene lookup returns CDR1 MNHEY and CDR2 SMNVEV (reference sequence). CDR3 length equals 16 residues.

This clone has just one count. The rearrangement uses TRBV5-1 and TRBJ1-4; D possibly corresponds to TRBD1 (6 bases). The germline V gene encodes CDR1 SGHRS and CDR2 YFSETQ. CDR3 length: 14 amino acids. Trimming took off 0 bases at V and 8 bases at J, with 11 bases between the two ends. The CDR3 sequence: CASSLAGTPEKLFF. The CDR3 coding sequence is TGCGCCAGCAGCTTGGCCGGGACACCAGAAAAACTGTTTTTT.

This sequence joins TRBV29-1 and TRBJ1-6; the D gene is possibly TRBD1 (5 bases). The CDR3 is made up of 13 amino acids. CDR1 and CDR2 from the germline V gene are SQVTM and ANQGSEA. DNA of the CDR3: TGCAGTGGCCAGGGAGGGTATAATTCACCCCTCCACTTT. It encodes CSGQGGYNSPLHF.

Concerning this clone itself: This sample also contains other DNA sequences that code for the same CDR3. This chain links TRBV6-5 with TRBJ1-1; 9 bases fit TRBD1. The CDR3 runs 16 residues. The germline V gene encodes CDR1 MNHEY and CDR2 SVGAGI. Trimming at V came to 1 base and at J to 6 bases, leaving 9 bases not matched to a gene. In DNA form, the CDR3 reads TGTGCCAGCAGTTACTGGACTCCGGGACAGGGCTCTGAAGCTTTCTTT. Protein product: CASSYWTPGQGSEAFF.

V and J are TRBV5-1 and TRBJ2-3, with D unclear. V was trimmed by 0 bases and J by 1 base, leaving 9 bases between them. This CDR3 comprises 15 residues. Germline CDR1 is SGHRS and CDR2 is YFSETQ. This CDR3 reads CASSLEGKGTDTQYF. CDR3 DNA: TGCGCCAGCAGCTTGGAGGGAAAGGGCACAGATACGCAGTATTTT.

This CDR3 reads CASSQPDGTEVPSLTNVLTF. The CDR3 bases are TGCGCCAGCAGCCAACCCGACGGGACAGAAGTCCCTAGTTTGACCAACGTCCTGACTTTC. The V gene is TRBV4-1, the J gene TRBJ2-6; 7 bases agree with TRBD1. V shed 2 bases and J 8 bases; nucleotides not matched to a gene: 21. CDR1 is MGHRA, CDR2 YSYEKL, per germline. The CDR3 has 20 amino acids.

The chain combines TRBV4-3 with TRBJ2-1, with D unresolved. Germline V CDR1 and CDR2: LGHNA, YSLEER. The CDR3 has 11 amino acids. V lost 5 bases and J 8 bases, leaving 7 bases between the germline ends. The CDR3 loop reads CASSWLDEQFF. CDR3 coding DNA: TGCGCCAGCAGCTGGCTGGATGAGCAGTTCTTC.

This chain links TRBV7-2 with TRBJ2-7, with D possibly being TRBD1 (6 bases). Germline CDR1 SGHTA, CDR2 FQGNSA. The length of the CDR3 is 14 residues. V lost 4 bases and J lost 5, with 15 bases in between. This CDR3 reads CASSSDPGVHEQYF. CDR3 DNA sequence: TGTGCCAGCAGCTCGGACCCAGGGGTACACGAGCAGTACTTC.